This is a list of T cell receptor beta chains from one sample in a study of blood T cell repertoires in COVID-19. Only in-frame clones appear in the TCRdb table, and some are missing; sequencing was by immunoSEQ multiplex PCR. The table records 210,000 or so clones, approximately 87% of them present only once. Sample: peripheral blood. These receptors all stem from a woman between 45 and 60 years old with acute or convalescent COVID-19. CDR3s include the opening cysteine and the closing phenylalanine or tryptophan. D genes are given only for firm matches. Rows give clone size only sometimes, using once, few, many, or a class for an expanded clone.

size	D	V	J	CDR3	DNA
.	.	TRBV19	TRBJ2-1	CASSLGVFSVIERNEQFF	TGTGCCAGTAGTTTAGGGGTATTTAGCGTAATCGAACGCAATGAGCAGTTCTTC
once	.	TRBV6-6	TRBJ1-1	CASSHKGADPEAFF	TGTGCCAGCAGCCACAAAGGGGCTGACCCTGAAGCTTTCTTT
once	TRBD2	TRBV27	TRBJ2-5	CASRLAGGFETQYF	TGTGCCAGCAGGCTAGCGGGGGGTTTTGAGACCCAGTACTTC
.	TRBD2	TRBV5-8	TRBJ2-2	CARSRGGGNTGELFF	TGTGCCCGCAGCCGTGGGGGGGGTAACACCGGGGAGCTGTTTTTT
once	.	TRBV7-9	TRBJ1-5	CASSLSYNQPQHF	TGTGCCAGCAGCTTATCCTATAATCAGCCCCAGCATTTT
.	.	TRBV7-6	TRBJ2-5	CASSFVNPSVSETQYF	TGTGCCAGCAGCTTCGTAAACCCCTCGGTATCAGAGACCCAGTACTTC
.	.	TRBV19	TRBJ1-4	CAGSPLDPYNEKLFF	TGTGCCGGTAGTCCACTAGACCCCTATAATGAAAAACTGTTTTTT
.	TRBD2	TRBV20-1	TRBJ2-2	CSASASGGAFTGELFF	TGCAGTGCTAGTGCTAGCGGGGGGGCCTTCACCGGGGAGCTGTTTTTT
few	TRBD1	TRBV5-1	TRBJ1-2	CASSPSTGGLDGYTF	TGCGCCAGCAGCCCGTCGACAGGGGGCCTTGATGGCTACACCTTC
.	.	TRBV18	TRBJ1-6	CASSPERGGGSPLHF	TGTGCCAGCTCACCGGAGAGAGGGGGTGGTTCACCCCTCCACTTT
.	.	TRBV7-9	TRBJ2-6	CASSPQGTSPLGANVLTF	TGTGCCAGCAGCCCCCAGGGGACCTCACCGCTCGGGGCCAACGTCCTGACTTTC
.	TRBD2	TRBV6-5	TRBJ2-1	CASSYPGLAANEQFF	TGTGCCAGCAGTTACCCAGGACTAGCGGCCAATGAGCAGTTCTTC
.	TRBD2	TRBV7-9	TRBJ2-3	CASSVSGSGADTQYF	TGTGCCAGCAGCGTTAGCGGGAGTGGGGCAGATACGCAGTATTTT
.	TRBD1	TRBV6-5	TRBJ1-2	CASSYSPGQGYGYTF	TGTGCCAGCAGTTACTCGCCAGGACAGGGCTATGGCTACACCTTC
.	TRBD2	TRBV2	TRBJ2-7	CASSEPDYRTSGFSYEQYF	TGTGCCAGCAGTGAACCGGATTACCGGACTAGCGGGTTTTCCTACGAGCAGTACTTC
.	.	TRBV2	TRBJ2-2	CASRAKAANTGELFF	TGTGCCAGCAGGGCAAAAGCGGCGAACACCGGGGAGCTGTTTTTT
.	.	TRBV4-1	TRBJ1-4	CASSQGQGLTNEKLFF	TGCGCCAGCAGCCAAGGGCAGGGTTTAACTAATGAAAAACTGTTTTTT
.	TRBD1	TRBV6-1	TRBJ2-7	CASSELGTGSYEQYF	TGTGCCAGCAGTGAATTGGGGACAGGCTCCTACGAGCAGTACTTC
.	TRBD1	TRBV7-2	TRBJ2-5	CASRPHGQGPGETQYF	TGTGCCAGCAGACCCCATGGACAGGGGCCGGGGGAGACCCAGTACTTC
.	TRBD2	TRBV11-3	TRBJ2-2	CASSLSSGVTGELFF	TGTGCCAGCAGCCTCTCCAGCGGGGTCACCGGGGAGCTGTTTTTT
.	.	TRBV19	TRBJ2-3	CASSRIMGGPSTDTQYF	TGTGCCAGTAGCCGTATCATGGGGGGTCCCAGCACAGATACGCAGTATTTT
.	.	TRBV24-1	TRBJ2-5	CATSTPRGETQYF	TGTGCCACCAGTACCCCACGGGGTGAGACCCAGTACTTC
few	.	TRBV9	TRBJ1-3	CASSVNFYSGNTIYF	TGTGCCAGCAGCGTAAATTTCTATTCTGGAAACACCATATATTTT
.	TRBD1	TRBV10-3	TRBJ1-5	CAISGTGGNQPQHF	TGTGCCATCAGTGGGACAGGCGGGAATCAGCCCCAGCATTTT
.	.	TRBV21-1	TRBJ2-7	CASSKVYGTGGEQYF	TGTGCCAGCAGCAAAGTATATGGGACAGGGGGAGAGCAGTACTTC
.	TRBD1	TRBV5-1	TRBJ2-5	CASSPLQGAWETQYF	TGCGCCAGCAGCCCCCTTCAGGGGGCGTGGGAGACCCAGTACTTC
.	.	TRBV6-2/TRBV6-3	TRBJ2-1	CASSFDNEQFF	TGTGCCAGCAGCTTCGACAATGAGCAGTTCTTC
.	.	TRBV4-1	TRBJ1-2	CASSQETQALYGYTF	TGCGCCAGCAGCCAAGAGACGCAGGCCCTATATGGCTACACCTTC
.	.	TRBV5-5	TRBJ1-5	CASSPGASNQPQHF	TGTGCCAGTAGTCCAGGGGCTAGCAATCAGCCCCAGCATTTT
.	.	TRBV30	TRBJ2-7	CAWSLRGGIRYEQYF	TGTGCCTGGAGCTTGCGGGGAGGAATCCGGTACGAGCAGTACTTC
.	.	TRBV19	TRBJ1-2	CASSIVGEPWDGYTF	TGTGCCAGTAGTATAGTCGGAGAACCCTGGGATGGCTACACCTTC
once	.	TRBV18	TRBJ2-7	CASSPGGPGNEQYF	TGTGCCAGCTCACCGGGGGGACCCGGGAACGAGCAGTACTTC
.	.	TRBV19	TRBJ1-1	CASSPPQVRTEAFF	TGTGCCAGTAGTCCTCCACAGGTACGCACTGAAGCTTTCTTT
.	.	TRBV18	TRBJ1-6	CASSPGVPRDSPLHF	TGTGCCAGCTCACCAGGAGTACCCCGTGATTCACCCCTCCACTTT
.	TRBD1	TRBV10-3	TRBJ1-2	CAISEGAANYGYTF	TGTGCCATCAGCGAGGGGGCAGCTAACTATGGCTACACCTTC
.	.	TRBV25-1	TRBJ2-3	CASSETADTQYF	TGTGCCAGCAGTGAAACGGCAGATACGCAGTATTTT
once	.	TRBV29-1	TRBJ2-7	CSVEVQGDEQYF	TGCAGCGTTGAAGTACAGGGTGACGAGCAGTACTTC
once	.	TRBV18	TRBJ2-7	CASSPPLGYEQYF	TGTGCCAGCTCACCACCCCTCGGCTACGAGCAGTACTTC
.	.	TRBV10-3	TRBJ1-6	CAISEDRPINDLHF	TGTGCCATCAGTGAAGACAGGCCCATCAACGACCTCCACTTT
.	TRBD1	TRBV19	TRBJ1-4	CASSRPQGRNEKLFF	TGTGCCAGTAGTAGACCACAGGGGAGAAATGAAAAACTGTTTTTT
many	TRBD1	TRBV25-1	TRBJ2-7	CASSVTGVYEQYF	TGTGCCAGCAGTGTGACAGGGGTCTACGAGCAGTACTTC
.	.	TRBV12-5	TRBJ2-7	CASGPSRDSYEQYF	TGTGCTAGTGGTCCCTCCAGGGACTCCTACGAGCAGTACTTC
once	TRBD2	TRBV10-3	TRBJ2-5	CAIRGGEGETQYF	TGTGCCATCAGGGGGGGGGAGGGGGAGACCCAGTACTTC
.	TRBD2	TRBV24-1	TRBJ2-1	CATADPRGERNEQFF	TGTGCCACCGCCGACCCGCGGGGGGAAAGGAATGAGCAGTTCTTC
.	.	TRBV19	TRBJ1-3	CASSPTDRSPFRSGNTIYF	TGTGCCAGTAGTCCTACCGACAGGTCTCCTTTTCGCTCTGGAAACACCATATATTTT
.	TRBD2	TRBV6-2/TRBV6-3	TRBJ2-2	CASSYPSGINTGELFF	TGTGCCAGCAGTTACCCTAGCGGAATTAACACCGGGGAGCTGTTTTTT
.	.	TRBV2	TRBJ2-2	CASTATPRAGELFF	TGTGCCAGTACGGCAACCCCCCGGGCCGGGGAGCTGTTTTTT
.	TRBD1	TRBV5-4	TRBJ2-7	CASSKGQAVPYEQYF	TGTGCCAGCAGCAAGGGACAGGCCGTTCCCTACGAGCAGTACTTC
.	TRBD2	TRBV27	TRBJ2-5	CASTWERLAGEETQYF	TGTGCCAGCACTTGGGAGAGGTTAGCGGGGGAAGAGACCCAGTACTTC
.	TRBD2	TRBV10-3	TRBJ2-3	CATMPTSGYMDTQYF	TGTGCCACCATGCCGACTAGCGGGTATATGGATACGCAGTATTTT
.	TRBD1	TRBV5-6	TRBJ2-5	CASSADRGMETQYF	TGTGCCAGCAGCGCTGACAGGGGAATGGAGACCCAGTACTTC
.	TRBD1	TRBV11-2	TRBJ2-3	CASSPTGADTQYF	TGTGCCAGCAGTCCTACAGGGGCAGATACGCAGTATTTT
.	.	TRBV19	TRBJ2-7	CASSIYGQPYEQYF	TGTGCCAGTAGTATTTATGGACAGCCCTACGAGCAGTACTTC
.	.	TRBV5-8	TRBJ1-1	CASSQRGYTEAFF	TGTGCCAGCAGCCAGCGGGGTTACACTGAAGCTTTCTTT
.	.	TRBV10-3	TRBJ2-7	CAISEGQSYEQYF	TGTGCCATCAGTGAAGGACAGTCCTACGAGCAGTACTTC